A single sample gave rise to the 3 T cell receptor beta chains below, sequenced in a study of blood T cells in healthy people across ages. Sample-barcoded 5' priming and a J-beta primer mix drove a second PCR of about 7 to 12 cycles. TCRdb analysed the 5' RACE reads with MiXCR anew, one entry per CDR3 protein. Of around 280,000 distinct CDR3 sequences in the sample, roughly 26% are singletons; the top ten hold approximately 30%. Sequenced material: blood. Source of these receptors: a woman in her 70s in good health.

This clonotype came up a few times. Because the CDR3 is missing its conserved closing phenylalanine or tryptophan, this is likely a read error. This sequence joins TRBV19 and TRBJ1-1; TRBD1 agrees at 7 bases. The CDR3 spans 12 residues. Unmatched junction bases numbered 4, after V lost 4 bases and J lost 8 bases. The germline V gene has CDR1 LNHDA and CDR2 SQIVND (reference sequence). The CDR3 bases are TGTGCCAGTAGTAGAAACAGGGGAGAAGCTTTCCTT. Residues: CASSRNRGEAFL.

This clonotype was found a few times. This may come from a read error, since a much larger clone is one base off. The chain combines TRBV7-2 with TRBJ1-4, with D tentatively TRBD1 (5 bases). From germline, CDR1 is SGHTA and CDR2 FQGNSA. V lost 5 bases to trimming and J lost 8 bases, with 27 bases between them. The CDR3 has 18 residues. The CDR3 coding sequence is TGTACCAGCAGCCTCGCCCCGGGGTCGGCGTACAAGGGGGAAAAACTGTTTTTT. This gives the protein CTSSLAPGSAYKGEKLFF.

The chain carries TRBV4-2 and TRBJ2-1; D may correspond to TRBD1 or TRBD2 (5 bases each). V lost 5 bases, J lost 3 bases, and 20 bases lay in between. CDR1 LGHNA and CDR2 YNFKEQ come from the germline V gene. The CDR3 extends over 17 amino acids. The CDR3 protein is CASSTGEGPLGYNEQFF. The CDR3 bases are TGTGCCAGCAGCACGGGCGAGGGACCACTGGGCTACAATGAGCAGTTCTTC.